Below, 3 T cell receptor beta chains from the same sample are listed, as sequenced in a study of siplizumab effects on memory and regulatory T cells. The assay was immunoSEQ multiplex PCR, and TCRdb's table has in-frame clones only and misses some. This sample carries more than 85,000 clones, 90% to 95% of them seen once, and the ten largest clones take approximately 0.58%. The sequencing input was Tregs sorted from blood. These receptors originate from a human donor in good health.

J is TRBJ2-2 and V is TRBV7-9; 10 bases agree with TRBD2. J lost 0 bases, V lost 4 bases, and 2 bases had no gene match. The CDR3 loop spans 16 amino acids. Germline values: CDR1 SEHNR, CDR2 FQNEAQ (reference sequence). CDR3 nucleotides: TGTGCCAGCAGCTCCACTAGCGGGACGAACACCGGGGAGCTGTTTTTT. It specifies CASSSTSGTNTGELFF.

V is TRBV14 and J is TRBJ1-1; 10 nucleotides agree with TRBD1. Germline lookup yields CDR1 SGHDN and CDR2 FVKESK. CDR3 size: 19 residues. V shed 0 bases and J 3 bases; nucleotides not matched to a gene: 13. The CDR3 sequence is CASSQDLVGQGRRDTEAFF. CDR3 nucleotide sequence: TGTGCCAGCAGCCAAGATCTGGTGGGACAGGGGAGGAGGGACACTGAAGCTTTCTTT. Together with reference TRBV14 and TRBJ1-1, the CDR3 gives the full variable domain: EAGVTQFPSHSVIEKGQTVTLRCDPISGHDNLYWYRRVMGKEIKFLLHFVKESKQDESGMPNNRFLAERTGGTYSTLKVQPAELEDSGVYFCASSQDLVGQGRRDTEAFFGQGTRLTVV.

V gene TRBV11-1 combines with J gene TRBJ2-3; D is unresolved. Germline V CDR1 and CDR2: SGHAT, FQDESV (reference sequence). The germline V and J ends were trimmed by 1 base and 5 bases, with 10 bases remaining between them. The CDR3 loop spans 14 amino acids. CDR3 coding DNA: TGTGCCAGCAGCTTAGGAAACAGTCGAGATACGCAGTATTTT. It codes for CASSLGNSRDTQYF. Full variable domain (rest looked up from reference TRBV11-1 and TRBJ2-3): EAEVAQSPRYKITEKSQAVAFWCDPISGHATLYWYRQILGQGPELLVQFQDESVVDDSQLPKDRFSAERLKGVDSTLKIQPAELGDSAMYLCASSLGNSRDTQYFGPGTRLTVL.